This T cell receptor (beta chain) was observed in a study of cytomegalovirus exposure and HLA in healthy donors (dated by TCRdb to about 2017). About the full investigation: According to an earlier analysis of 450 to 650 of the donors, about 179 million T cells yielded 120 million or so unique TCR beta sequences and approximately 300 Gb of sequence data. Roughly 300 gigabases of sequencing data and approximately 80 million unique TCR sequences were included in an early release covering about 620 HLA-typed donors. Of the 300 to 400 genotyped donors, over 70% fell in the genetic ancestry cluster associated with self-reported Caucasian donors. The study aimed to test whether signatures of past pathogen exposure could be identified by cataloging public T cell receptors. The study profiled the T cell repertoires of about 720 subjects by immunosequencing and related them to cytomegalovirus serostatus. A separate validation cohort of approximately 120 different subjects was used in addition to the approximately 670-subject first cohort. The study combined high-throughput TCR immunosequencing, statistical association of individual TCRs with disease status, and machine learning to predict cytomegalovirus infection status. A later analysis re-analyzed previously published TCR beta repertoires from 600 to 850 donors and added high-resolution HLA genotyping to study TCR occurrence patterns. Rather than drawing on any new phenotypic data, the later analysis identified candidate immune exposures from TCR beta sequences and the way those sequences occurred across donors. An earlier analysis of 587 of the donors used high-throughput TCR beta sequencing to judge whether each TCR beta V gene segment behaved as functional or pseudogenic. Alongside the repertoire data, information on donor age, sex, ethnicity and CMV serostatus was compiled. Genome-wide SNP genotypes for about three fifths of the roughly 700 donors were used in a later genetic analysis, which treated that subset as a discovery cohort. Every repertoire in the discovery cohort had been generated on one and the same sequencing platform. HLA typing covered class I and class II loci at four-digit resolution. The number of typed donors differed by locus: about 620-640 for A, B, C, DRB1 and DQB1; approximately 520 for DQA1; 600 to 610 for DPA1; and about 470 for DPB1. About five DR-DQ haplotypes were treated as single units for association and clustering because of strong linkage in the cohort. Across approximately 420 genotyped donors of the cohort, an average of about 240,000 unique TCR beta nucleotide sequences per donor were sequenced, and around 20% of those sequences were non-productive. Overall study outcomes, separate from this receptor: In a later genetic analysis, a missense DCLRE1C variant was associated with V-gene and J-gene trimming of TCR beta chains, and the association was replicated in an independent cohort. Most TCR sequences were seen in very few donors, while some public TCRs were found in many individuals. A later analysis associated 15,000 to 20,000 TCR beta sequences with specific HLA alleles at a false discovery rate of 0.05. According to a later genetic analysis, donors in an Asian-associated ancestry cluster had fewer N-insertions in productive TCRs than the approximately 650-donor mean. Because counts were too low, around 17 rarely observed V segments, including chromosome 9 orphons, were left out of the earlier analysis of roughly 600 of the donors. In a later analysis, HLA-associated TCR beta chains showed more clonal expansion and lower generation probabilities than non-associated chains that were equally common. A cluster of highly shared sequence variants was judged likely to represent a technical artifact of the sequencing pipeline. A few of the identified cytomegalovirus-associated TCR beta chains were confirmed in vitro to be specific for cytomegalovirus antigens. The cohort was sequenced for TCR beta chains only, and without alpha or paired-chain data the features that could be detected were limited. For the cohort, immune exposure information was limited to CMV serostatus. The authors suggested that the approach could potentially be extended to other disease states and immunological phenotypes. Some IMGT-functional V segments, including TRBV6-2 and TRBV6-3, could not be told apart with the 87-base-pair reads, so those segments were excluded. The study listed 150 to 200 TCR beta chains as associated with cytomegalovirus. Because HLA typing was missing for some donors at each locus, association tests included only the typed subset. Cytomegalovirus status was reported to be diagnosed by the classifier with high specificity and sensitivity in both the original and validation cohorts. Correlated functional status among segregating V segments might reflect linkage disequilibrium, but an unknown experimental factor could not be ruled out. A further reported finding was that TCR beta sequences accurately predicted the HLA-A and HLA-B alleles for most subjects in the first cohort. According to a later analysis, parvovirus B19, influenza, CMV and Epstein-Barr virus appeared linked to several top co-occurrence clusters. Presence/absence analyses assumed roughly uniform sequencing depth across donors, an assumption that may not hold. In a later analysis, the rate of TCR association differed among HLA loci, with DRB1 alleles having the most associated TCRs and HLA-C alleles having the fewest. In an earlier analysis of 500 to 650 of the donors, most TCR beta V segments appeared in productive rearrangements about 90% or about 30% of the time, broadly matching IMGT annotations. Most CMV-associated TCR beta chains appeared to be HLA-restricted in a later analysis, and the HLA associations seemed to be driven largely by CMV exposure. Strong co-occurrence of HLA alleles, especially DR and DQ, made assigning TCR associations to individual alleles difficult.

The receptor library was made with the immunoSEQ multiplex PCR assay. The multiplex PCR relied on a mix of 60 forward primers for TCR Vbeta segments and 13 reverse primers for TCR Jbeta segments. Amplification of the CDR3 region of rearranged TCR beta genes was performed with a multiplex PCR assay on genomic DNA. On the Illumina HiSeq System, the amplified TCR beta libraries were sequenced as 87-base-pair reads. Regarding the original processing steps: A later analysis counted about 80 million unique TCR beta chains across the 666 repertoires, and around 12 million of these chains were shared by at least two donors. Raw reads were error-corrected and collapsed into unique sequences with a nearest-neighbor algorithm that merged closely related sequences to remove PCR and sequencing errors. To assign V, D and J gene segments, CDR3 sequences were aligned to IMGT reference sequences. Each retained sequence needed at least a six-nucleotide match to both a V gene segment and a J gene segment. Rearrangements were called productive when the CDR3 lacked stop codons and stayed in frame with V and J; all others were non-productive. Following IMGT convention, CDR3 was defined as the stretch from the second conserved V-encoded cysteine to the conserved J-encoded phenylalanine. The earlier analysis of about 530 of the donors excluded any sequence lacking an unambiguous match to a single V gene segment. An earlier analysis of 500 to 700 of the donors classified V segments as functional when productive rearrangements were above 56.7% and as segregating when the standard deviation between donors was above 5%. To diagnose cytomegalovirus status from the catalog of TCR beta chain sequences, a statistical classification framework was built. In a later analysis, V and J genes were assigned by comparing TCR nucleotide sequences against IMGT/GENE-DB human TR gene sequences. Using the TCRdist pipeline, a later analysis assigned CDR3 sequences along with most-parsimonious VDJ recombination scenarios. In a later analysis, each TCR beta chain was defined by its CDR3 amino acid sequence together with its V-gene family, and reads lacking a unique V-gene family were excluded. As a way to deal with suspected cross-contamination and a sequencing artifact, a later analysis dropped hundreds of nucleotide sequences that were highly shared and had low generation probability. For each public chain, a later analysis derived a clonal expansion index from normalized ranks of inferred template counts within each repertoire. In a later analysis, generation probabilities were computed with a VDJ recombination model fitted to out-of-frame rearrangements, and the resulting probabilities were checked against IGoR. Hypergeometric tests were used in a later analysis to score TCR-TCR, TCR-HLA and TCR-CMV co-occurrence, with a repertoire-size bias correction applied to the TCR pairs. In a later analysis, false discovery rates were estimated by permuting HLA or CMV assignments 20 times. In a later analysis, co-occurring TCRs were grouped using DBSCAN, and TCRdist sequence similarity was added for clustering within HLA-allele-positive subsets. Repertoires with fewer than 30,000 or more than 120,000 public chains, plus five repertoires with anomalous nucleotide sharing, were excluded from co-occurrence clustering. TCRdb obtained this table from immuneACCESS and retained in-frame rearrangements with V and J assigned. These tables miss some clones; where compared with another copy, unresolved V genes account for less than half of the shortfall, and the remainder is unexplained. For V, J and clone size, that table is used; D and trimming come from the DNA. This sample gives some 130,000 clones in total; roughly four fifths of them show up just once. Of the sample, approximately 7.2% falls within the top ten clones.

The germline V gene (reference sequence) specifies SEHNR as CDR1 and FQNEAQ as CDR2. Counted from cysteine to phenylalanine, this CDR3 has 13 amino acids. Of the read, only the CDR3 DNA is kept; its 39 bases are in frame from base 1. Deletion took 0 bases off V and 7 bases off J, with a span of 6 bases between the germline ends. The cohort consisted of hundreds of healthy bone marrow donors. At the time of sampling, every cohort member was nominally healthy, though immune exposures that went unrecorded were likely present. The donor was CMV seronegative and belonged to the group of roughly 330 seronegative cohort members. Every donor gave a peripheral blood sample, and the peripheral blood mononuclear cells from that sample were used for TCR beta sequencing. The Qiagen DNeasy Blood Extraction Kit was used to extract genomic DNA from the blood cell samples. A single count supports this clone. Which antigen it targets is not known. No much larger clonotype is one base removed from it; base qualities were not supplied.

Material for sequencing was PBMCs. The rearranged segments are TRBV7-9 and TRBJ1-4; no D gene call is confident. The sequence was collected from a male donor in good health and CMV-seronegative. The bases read TGTGCCAGCAGCTTAGCTGGTAGTGAAAAACTGTTTTTT. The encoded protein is CASSLAGSEKLFF.